Listed here are 19 T cell receptor beta chains from one sample, sequenced in a study of low-dose radiotherapy and immunotherapy resistance in tumors. TRAV- and TRBV-specific primers, spanning alpha and beta chains, primed first-strand cDNA. TCRs were amplified for roughly 22 PCR cycles with a constant-region primer and V-primer adapter. TCRdb analysed the reads with MiXCR anew, one entry per CDR3 protein. The table has 100,000 or so distinct CDR3 sequences, more than 8% seen once; the top ten hold 0.95% to 1.3%. Time point here: before trial treatment. Sequences were derived from PBMCs, sampled before treatment. Source of these receptors: a male donor with prostate cancer.

This clonotype was found many times. This chain links TRBV20-1 with TRBJ1-2; no reliable D call. With 3 bases removed from V and 5 bases from J, the gap between germline ends came to 13 bases. Germline V lookup: CDR1 DFQATT, CDR2 SNEGSKA (reference sequence). The length of the CDR3 is 13 residues. CDR3 sequence reads: CSASTQFSYGYTF. The CDR3 coding sequence is TGCAGTGCTAGTACGCAGTTTTCTTATGGCTACACCTTC.

This clonotype has ten or more counts. The chain employs TRBV12-3 or TRBV12-4 and TRBJ2-7; D gene unclear. Trimming took off 5 bases at V and 0 bases at J, with 5 bases between the two ends. The CDR3 extends over 12 amino acids. The CDR3 loop reads CASSTYSYEQYF. The CDR3 DNA follows: TGTGCCAGCAGTACCTACTCCTACGAGCAGTACTTC.

For this clonotype: Since a much larger clone is just one base distant, this may be a read error. This rearrangement joins TRBV28 to TRBJ2-2; no definite D call. The CDR3 spans 13 residues. Germline V gives CDR1 MDHEN, CDR2 SYDVKM. The CDR3 sequence is CPSSTLDTGELFF. The DNA of the CDR3 is TGTCCCAGCAGTACCTTAGACACCGGGGAGCTGTTTTTT. Full variable domain (rest looked up from reference TRBV28 and TRBJ2-2): DVKVTQSSRYLVKRTGEKVFLECVQDMDHENMFWYRQDPGLGLRLIYFSYDVKMKEKGDIPEGYSVSREKKERFSLILESASTNQTSMYLCPSSTLDTGELFFGEGSRLTVL.

This clonotype has only a few counts. This chain uses TRBV28 with TRBJ2-7; a possible D gene is TRBD1 (5 bases). The V gene lost 3 bases and the J gene lost 0 bases, with 15 bases spanning the gap. The CDR3 has 16 amino acids. Looked up from germline, CDR1 is MDHEN and CDR2 is SYDVKM. The CDR3 is CASSLNPGKSSYEQYF. CDR3 coding DNA: TGTGCCAGCAGTTTGAATCCAGGGAAAAGCTCCTACGAGCAGTACTTC. The whole variable domain, remainder taken from reference TRBV28 and TRBJ2-7, is DVKVTQSSRYLVKRTGEKVFLECVQDMDHENMFWYRQDPGLGLRLIYFSYDVKMKEKGDIPEGYSVSREKKERFSLILESASTNQTSMYLCASSLNPGKSSYEQYFGPGTRLTVT.

This clonotype was found many times. The rearrangement uses TRBV3-1 and TRBJ2-5, with 10 positions matching TRBD2. The CDR3 consists of 13 residues. Trimming took 8 bases from V and 4 from J; bases not matched to a gene: 4. CDR1 LGHDT and CDR2 YNNKEL come from the germline V gene (reference sequence). The CDR3 nucleotides are TGTGCCAGCGGGGTAGCGGGAGGAGAGACCCAGTACTTC. Encoded protein: CASGVAGGETQYF.

This clonotype was counted many times. This sequence joins TRBV12-3 or TRBV12-4 and TRBJ2-1, with D possibly TRBD2 on 6 matching bases. The germline V and J ends were trimmed by 5 bases and 0 bases, with 17 bases remaining between them. This CDR3 spans 17 amino acids. CDR3 in amino acids: CASSPRGGRGSYNEQFF. In nucleotides, the CDR3 is TGTGCCAGCAGTCCGCGGGGTGGGAGAGGCTCCTACAATGAGCAGTTCTTC.

This clonotype was detected many times. The chain couples TRBV6-5 to TRBJ2-7; 7 nucleotides agree with TRBD1. The CDR3 is made up of 15 amino acids. The V gene's germline CDR1 is MNHEY and CDR2 SVGAGI. V gave up 6 bases and J gave up 3 bases; unmatched junction bases: 11. CDR3 sequence reads: CASSRPSGQSYEQYF. CDR3 sequence (DNA): TGTGCCAGCAGCCGCCCCTCGGGACAGAGCTACGAGCAGTACTTC.

This clonotype was counted many times. V and J are TRBV4-3 and TRBJ1-1; TRBD1 aligns across 7 bases. V lost 0 bases and J lost 6; bases outside the gene matches: 4. This CDR3 comprises 14 residues. Germline loops: CDR1 LGHNA, CDR2 YSLEER. In DNA form, the CDR3 reads TGCGCCAGCAGCCAAGATTCAGGGGGACCTGAAGCTTTCTTT. Translating it yields CASSQDSGGPEAFF.

Many counts were recorded for this clonotype. The J gene is TRBJ1-5, the V gene TRBV19, with TRBD1 identical over 9 bases. CDR1 and CDR2 (germline): LNHDA, SQIVND (reference sequence). The CDR3 covers 18 residues. The ends lost 9 bases at V and 2 bases at J; junction bases unmatched: 17. The CDR3 sequence is CASRPRDRAVRGNQPQHF. CDR3 coding DNA: TGTGCCAGCAGGCCTCGGGACAGGGCGGTTAGGGGCAATCAGCCCCAGCATTTT.

This clonotype was counted many times. The chain couples TRBV29-1 to TRBJ2-5; unclear D gene. The V end was cut by 7 bases, the J end by 0 bases, with 9 bases between. Germline V gene sequence: CDR1 SQVTM, CDR2 ANQGSEA. CDR3 length: 12 residues. The CDR3 region has the DNA TGCAGCGGACGACTGGACCAAGAGACCCAGTACTTC. Translated: CSGRLDQETQYF. Full variable domain (missing parts from reference TRBV29-1 and TRBJ2-5): SAVISQKPSRDICQRGTSLTIQCQVDSQVTMMFWYRQQPGQSLTLIATANQGSEATYESGFVIDKFPISRPNLTFSTLTVSNMSPEDSSIYLCSGRLDQETQYFGPGTRLLVL.

This clonotype occurred many times. This sequence joins TRBV29-1 and TRBJ1-1, with 9 bases lining up with TRBD1. The CDR3 totals 18 residues. CDR1 SQVTM and CDR2 ANQGSEA come from the germline V gene. The V and J ends lost 7 bases and 0 bases, in that order; junction bases with no gene match: 18. Here the CDR3 reads CSAKPGTGIGRVNTEAFF. CDR3 coding DNA: TGCAGCGCCAAGCCCGGGACAGGGATTGGACGAGTGAACACTGAAGCTTTCTTT.

This clonotype came up many times. One end of the junction is discordant with germline, which a read error may explain. This chain joins TRBV5-1 and TRBJ2-6; D is unclear. The CDR3 runs 13 residues. Germline CDR1 is SGHRS and CDR2 is YFSETQ. DNA of the CDR3: TGTGCCAGCAGTCGGACTGGGGCCAACGTCCTGACTTTC. Amino acids: CASSRTGANVLTF.

At least ten counts were recorded for this clonotype. J is TRBJ2-7 and V is TRBV4-3; 9 nucleotides align to TRBD2. The CDR3 is 15 amino acids. V dropped 0 bases and J dropped 7; count of bases not matched to a gene: 7. The V gene's germline CDR1 is LGHNA and CDR2 YSLEER. This CDR3 is CASSQEGGLAGEQYF. CDR3 bases: TGCGCCAGCAGCCAAGAAGGAGGGCTAGCGGGAGAGCAGTACTTC.

This clonotype was seen many times. The chain links TRBV4-3 to TRBJ2-7, with D perhaps TRBD2 (7 bases). V was trimmed by 5 bases and J by 2 bases, leaving 16 bases between them. CDR1 is LGHNA and CDR2 is YSLEER in the germline V gene. The CDR3 extends over 15 amino acids. CDR3 sequence: CASSSWGGTPYEQYF. CDR3 DNA: TGCGCCAGCAGCTCTTGGGGGGGCACCCCCTACGAGCAGTACTTC.

This clonotype showed up many times. This rearrangement joins TRBV14 to TRBJ2-5; unclear D gene. The CDR3 has 14 residues. The germline V gene has CDR1 SGHDN and CDR2 FVKESK. V was pared by 1 base and J by 5 bases, with 11 bases between. CDR3 coding DNA: TGTGCCAGCAGCCAAGCAATACAGTTGGAGACCCAGTACTTC. It specifies CASSQAIQLETQYF.

The V call is TRBV29-1, the J call TRBJ2-1, with TRBD2 identical over 13 bases. Germline trimming cut 6 bases from V and 3 bases from J; bases unmatched to any gene: 5. This CDR3 spans 15 amino acids. The germline V gene has CDR1 SQVTM and CDR2 ANQGSEA. The CDR3 DNA is TGCAGCGTGGGCGGACTAGCGGGAGTCTACAATGAGCAGTTCTTC. It yields the protein CSVGGLAGVYNEQFF.

In its sample, this clonotype was seen many times. V usage is TRBV5-1 and J usage is TRBJ2-5, with TRBD1 matching 8 bases. This CDR3 is 13 amino acids long. From germline, CDR1 is SGHRS and CDR2 YFSETQ. J was trimmed by 5 bases and V by 4 bases; bases with no gene match: 4. The chain's CDR3 is CASSQTGDETQYF. In DNA, the CDR3 is TGCGCCAGCAGCCAGACAGGGGACGAGACCCAGTACTTC.

This clonotype was counted at least ten times. The chain couples TRBV7-9 to TRBJ2-6, with a weak D call TRBD1 (5 bases). This CDR3 comprises 15 residues. Germline CDR1 SEHNR, CDR2 FQNEAQ (reference sequence). Trimming left V 6 bases short and J 0 bases short, with 9 bases between. CDR3 nucleotide sequence: TGTGCCAGCAGGGGGCAGAACTCTGGGGCCAACGTCCTGACTTTC. Translated: CASRGQNSGANVLTF.

As concerns this clonotype: It differs at one base from a far larger clone, so likely a read error. The chain combines TRBV27 with TRBJ2-7, with TRBD2 matching 14 bases. The CDR3 is 18 amino acids. With V trimmed by 6 bases and J by 1 base, 11 bases remained unmatched. CDR1 is MNHEY and CDR2 is SMNVEV in the germline V gene (reference sequence). The CDR3 DNA is TGTGCCAGCAGCCCCGGGACTAGCGGGAGTGATTGGTCCTACGAGCAGTACTTC. Its translation: CASSPGTSGSDWSYEQYF.